Presented here are 26 T cell receptor beta chains from one specimen sequenced in a study of spatial heterogeneity in lung cancer. One entry per CDR3 protein results from TCRdb running MiXCR on the 5' RACE reads. The data hold 35,000 to 55,000 distinct CDR3 sequences, with around 13% observed a single time. Time point defined: sample taken at primary tumor resection. Whole RNA came from tumor, nontumor lung or frozen PBMC and was sequenced without being sorted. The sample was PBMCs, taken at surgery. All receptors derive from a male donor with early-stage non-small cell lung cancer.

V usage is TRBV9 and J usage is TRBJ2-1; 8 bases are a match to TRBD1. V dropped 4 bases and J dropped 9; count of bases not matched to a gene: 9. Germline V CDR1 and CDR2: SGDLS, YYNGEE. The CDR3 contains 14 residues. CDR3 nucleotide sequence: TGTGCCAGCAGCTCGAATTCAGGGGGCGGTGAGCAGTTCTTC. It codes for CASSSNSGGGEQFF.

The chain joins TRBV28 to TRBJ2-3; tentatively, D is TRBD2 (6 bases). The ends were cut back, 3 bases at V and 1 base at J, with 17 bases in the middle. This CDR3 region has 17 residues. Germline V gene sequence: CDR1 MDHEN, CDR2 SYDVKM. The chain's CDR3 is CASSFNRWDSRTDTQYF. For the CDR3, the DNA is TGTGCCAGCAGTTTTAATCGGTGGGACTCGCGCACAGATACGCAGTATTTT.

This chain uses TRBV3-1 with TRBJ1-1; perhaps TRBD1 as D (5 bases). This CDR3 has 14 amino acids. Germline values: CDR1 LGHDT, CDR2 YNNKEL (reference sequence). The V and J ends lost 3 bases and 5 bases respectively, with 13 bases between them. CDR3 in amino acids: CASSHPLGETEAFF. The CDR3 nucleotides are TGTGCCAGCAGCCACCCTTTGGGGGAGACTGAAGCTTTCTTT.

This clonotype was observed a handful of times. As DNA, the CDR3 is TGTGCCAGCAGCCCCAGCGGGAGGTACAATGAGCAGTTCTTC. Translating it yields CASSPSGRYNEQFF. The chain has TRBV7-2 and TRBJ2-1; 9 nucleotides align to TRBD2. V shed 5 bases and J 4 bases; nucleotides not matched to a gene: 3. In germline, CDR1 is SGHTA, CDR2 FQGNSA. This CDR3 contains 14 residues.

This sequence joins TRBV29-1 and TRBJ2-3, with 7 nucleotides matching TRBD1. Germline loops: CDR1 SQVTM, CDR2 ANQGSEA. The CDR3 is 13 residues long. Germline trimming cut 6 bases from V and 3 bases from J; bases unmatched to any gene: 6. The CDR3 region has the DNA TGCAGCGTCAACACAGGGGTGACAGATACGCAGTATTTT. It codes for CSVNTGVTDTQYF.

This clonotype was observed at least ten times. This sequence joins TRBV2 and TRBJ2-1; 11 bases align to TRBD1. Germline trimming cut 6 bases from V and 8 bases from J; bases unmatched to any gene: 6. The CDR3 is made up of 14 amino acids. Germline loops: CDR1 SNHLY, CDR2 FYNNEI. CDR3 sequence reads: CASRWTGGSHEQFF. The DNA for the CDR3 is TGTGCCAGCAGATGGACAGGGGGCTCCCATGAGCAGTTCTTC. The whole variable domain, remainder taken from reference TRBV2 and TRBJ2-1, is EPEVTQTPSHQVTQMGQEVILRCVPISNHLYFYWYRQILGQKVEFLVSFYNNEISEKSEIFDDQFSVERPDGSNFTLKIRSTKLEDSAMYFCASRWTGGSHEQFFGPGTRLTVL.

The genes are TRBV4-2 and TRBJ2-3; the D is unclear. Per the germline V gene, CDR1 is LGHNA and CDR2 is YNFKEQ. The CDR3 consists of 11 residues. V lost 0 bases to trimming and J lost 10 bases, with 5 bases between them. Here the CDR3 DNA reads TGTGCCAGCAGCCAAGATGAGGCGCAGTATTTT. The encoded protein is CASSQDEAQYF.

This clonotype was seen repeatedly, ten times or more. The rearrangement joins TRBV4-2 to TRBJ2-7, with no clear D. V shed 4 bases and J shed 1 base, with 8 bases lying between them. CDR1 and CDR2 (germline): LGHNA, YNFKEQ. This CDR3 is 13 amino acids long. CDR3 in amino acids: CASSLQESYEQYF. The CDR3 DNA follows: TGTGCCAGCAGCCTCCAGGAGTCCTACGAGCAGTACTTC.

The genes are TRBV14 and TRBJ2-1; D unresolved. Germline CDR1 is SGHDN and CDR2 is FVKESK. Trimming removed 0 bases at V and 2 bases at J, with 2 bases between. The CDR3 covers 13 residues. CDR3 sequence (DNA): TGTGCCAGCAGCCAAGATCCCTACAATGAGCAGTTCTTC. This translates into CASSQDPYNEQFF.

The chain links TRBV2 to TRBJ1-4; unclear D gene. In germline, CDR1 is SNHLY, CDR2 FYNNEI. V lost 7 bases to trimming and J lost 5 bases, with 11 bases between them. This CDR3 is 13 amino acids long. Written as DNA, the CDR3 is TGTGCCAGCACCCGGGGTTTAAATGAAAAACTGTTTTTT. As protein: CASTRGLNEKLFF.

This chain joins TRBV9 and TRBJ2-3, with D possibly TRBD1 on 7 matching bases. V lost 0 bases, J lost 3 bases, and 11 bases lay in between. CDR3 length equals 15 residues. Looked up from germline, CDR1 is SGDLS and CDR2 is YYNGEE. DNA of the CDR3: TGTGCCAGCAGCGTAGAACAGGGGAGGACAGATACGCAGTATTTT. This gives the protein CASSVEQGRTDTQYF.

This chain uses TRBV13 with TRBJ1-2; no firm D call. The germline V gene encodes CDR1 PRHDT and CDR2 FYEKMQ (reference sequence). This CDR3 has 12 residues. Trimming took 2 bases from V and 7 from J, leaving 8 bases between them. CDR3 amino acids: CASSLSQAGYTF. CDR3 nucleotides: TGTGCCAGCAGCTTAAGCCAGGCTGGCTACACCTTC.

This sequence joins TRBV12-3 or TRBV12-4 and TRBJ2-1; D not resolved. V lost 5 bases and J lost 5, with 13 bases in between. This CDR3 comprises 14 residues. Here the CDR3 reads CASSPLRANNEQFF. The DNA of the CDR3 is TGTGCCAGCAGTCCCCTCCGGGCAAACAATGAGCAGTTCTTC.

This rearrangement joins TRBV20-1 to TRBJ2-7; D remains unclear. The CDR3 consists of 13 residues. The germline V gene has CDR1 DFQATT and CDR2 SNEGSKA (reference sequence). V was pared by 1 base and J by 4 bases, with 11 bases between. CDR3 sequence reads: CSARGWTDYEQYF. CDR3 DNA sequence: TGCAGTGCTAGAGGGTGGACGGATTACGAGCAGTACTTC.

This clonotype was counted many times. The gene calls are TRBV5-6 and TRBJ2-5; TRBD2 matches 11 bases. This CDR3 is 16 amino acids long. With 6 bases clipped from V and 0 bases from J, the junction kept 7 bases outside the gene matches. Germline CDR1 SGHDT, CDR2 YYEEEE. The CDR3 spells CASNRLAGLNQETQYF. In DNA form, the CDR3 reads TGTGCCAGCAACCGACTAGCGGGGTTGAACCAAGAGACCCAGTACTTC.

The table lists this clonotype with many counts. The chain is built from TRBV29-1 and TRBJ2-1; D is undetermined. The germline V gene encodes CDR1 SQVTM and CDR2 ANQGSEA. V lost 6 bases to trimming and J lost 8 bases, with 14 bases between them. The CDR3 extends over 12 amino acids. The chain's CDR3 is CSVNLIGDEQFF. CDR3 coding DNA: TGCAGCGTGAACCTTATTGGGGATGAGCAGTTCTTC.

This clonotype was observed a few times. The V gene is TRBV29-1, the J gene TRBJ2-5; no reliable D call. The ends were cut back, 6 bases at V and 1 base at J, with 9 bases in the middle. The CDR3 spans 12 residues. Germline values: CDR1 SQVTM, CDR2 ANQGSEA. CDR3 sequence: CSVTEGQETQYF. CDR3 sequence (DNA): TGCAGCGTGACGGAAGGCCAAGAGACCCAGTACTTC.

This clonotype was counted between two and nine times. The chain joins TRBV6-2 or TRBV6-3 to TRBJ1-1; D is perhaps TRBD1 (5 bases). The CDR3 has 13 amino acids. The V gene's germline CDR1 is MNHEY and CDR2 SVGEGT. V was pared by 6 bases and J by 7 bases, with 15 bases between. The CDR3 nucleotides are TGTGCCAGCAGAGTTACCGGGACGGTTGAAGCTTTCTTT. Its translation: CASRVTGTVEAFF.

This clonotype was detected only a few times. This chain connects TRBV4-1 to TRBJ1-1; the D is unclear. Germline CDR1 is MGHRA and CDR2 is YSYEKL. The CDR3 has 17 residues. Trimming removed 0 bases from V and 1 base from J, with 15 bases in between. The CDR3 here is CASSQEVLGLANTEAFF. In DNA, the CDR3 is TGCGCCAGCAGCCAAGAGGTTCTGGGGTTGGCGAACACTGAAGCTTTCTTT.

This clonotype was seen ten or more times. V and J are TRBV11-2 and TRBJ1-6, with D tentatively TRBD1 (5 bases). Germline-derived CDR1 and CDR2 are SGHAT and FQNNGV. The CDR3 sequence is 16 residues long. V was cut by 3 bases and J by 6 bases, with 15 bases left in between. This chain's CDR3 is CASSFDRSGFNSPLHF. The CDR3 DNA reads as TGTGCCAGCAGCTTCGACCGGTCAGGGTTTAATTCACCCCTCCACTTT.

The chain employs TRBV2 and TRBJ2-7; 11 bases match TRBD1. CDR3 length equals 15 residues. The junction had 11 bases not matched to a gene; V was cut back by 8 bases and J by 5 bases. CDR1 is SNHLY, CDR2 FYNNEI, per germline. This CDR3 reads CASVTGQGAIHEQYF. CDR3 coding DNA: TGTGCCAGCGTGACCGGACAGGGGGCTATCCACGAGCAGTACTTC.

This clonotype has more than one count but fewer than ten. The rearrangement joins TRBV6-4 to TRBJ1-2, with D maybe TRBD1 (5 bases). The CDR3 runs 15 residues. CDR1 and CDR2 from the germline V gene are MRHNA and SNTAGT. The CDR3 coding sequence is TGTGCGAGCCGGGCAGAACCGTCGTGGGGGTATGGCTACACCTTC. This gives the protein CASRAEPSWGYGYTF.

At least ten counts were recorded for this clonotype. V gene TRBV4-1 combines with J gene TRBJ1-1, with D unresolved. Germline CDR1 reads MGHRA; CDR2 reads YSYEKL. This CDR3 contains 13 residues. The V and J ends lost 1 base and 4 bases respectively, with 7 bases between them. CDR3: CASSQGLGTEAFF. The DNA for the CDR3 is TGCGCCAGCAGCCAAGGGTTGGGCACTGAAGCTTTCTTT.

The sample holds a few counts of this clonotype. V and J are TRBV5-1 and TRBJ2-1; 7 positions agree with TRBD2. The V segment lost 1 base and the J segment 5 bases; nucleotides outside the gene matches: 3. Germline loops: CDR1 SGHRS, CDR2 YFSETQ. The CDR3 is made up of 14 amino acids. CDR3 sequence (DNA): TGCGCCAGCAGCTTGACTAGCGCTAACAATGAGCAGTTCTTC. This codes for CASSLTSANNEQFF.

V and J are TRBV7-2 and TRBJ2-7; D is perhaps TRBD1 (6 bases). CDR1 is SGHTA and CDR2 is FQGNSA in the germline V gene. The CDR3 is 14 residues long. Trimming shortened V by 5 bases and J by 2 bases, and 13 bases separated the two germline ends. The CDR3 DNA reads as TGTGCCAGCAGCCTCAGGGGCCGGGCCTACGAGCAGTACTTC. The encoded protein is CASSLRGRAYEQYF.

The V gene is TRBV7-9, the J gene TRBJ2-7; D is possibly TRBD1 or TRBD2 (5 bases each). The length of the CDR3 is 13 residues. The germline V gene has CDR1 SEHNR and CDR2 FQNEAQ (reference sequence). V gave up 2 bases and J gave up 6 bases, with 11 bases separating them. CDR3 DNA: TGTGCCAGCAGCTTATTGGCAGGGAGCGAGCAGTACTTC. Protein: CASSLLAGSEQYF.